One and the same sample provided the 9 T cell receptor beta chains below, sequenced in a study of Ad26.COV2.S vaccination and SARS-CoV-2 variants. The protocol was immunoSEQ multiplex PCR, while the TCRdb copy is restricted to in-frame clones and leaves out a portion. Counted here are around 300,000 clones, more than 85% occurring once; the ten biggest clones make up around 4.5%. Treatment in this sample: roughly 18 received Ad26.COV2.S at low or high dose, single or two shots; several received placebo; per-sample allocation not given. Specimens were obtained on day 63 following the first vaccine or placebo injection. The input for sequencing was peripheral blood, taken in a trial of Ad26.COV2.S vaccine versus placebo. Receptors were obtained from a person aged 18-65 years who received the Ad26.COV2.S COVID-19 vaccine or a placebo.

The sample holds a few counts of this clone. The chain couples TRBV25-1 to TRBJ1-1, with D perhaps matching TRBD1 (6 bases). The ends were cut back, 3 bases at V and 1 base at J, with 9 bases in the middle. The CDR3 spans 14 residues. Per the germline V gene, CDR1 is MGHDK and CDR2 is SYGVNS. The CDR3 nucleotides read TGTGCCAGCAGTGACGGGACAAAGAACACTGAAGCTTTCTTT. It translates to CASSDGTKNTEAFF.

In this sample, this clone turned up once. The chain combines TRBV18 with TRBJ2-2, with D hard to call. With 6 bases removed from V and 15 bases from J, the gap between germline ends came to 20 bases. The germline CDR1 and CDR2 sequences are KGHSH and LQKENI. The CDR3 spans 13 residues. CDR3 amino acids: CASSPMNSQQVFF. The DNA of the CDR3 is TGTGCCAGCTCTCCTATGAATTCACAGCAGGTGTTTTTT.

This clone was observed once. The rearrangement joins TRBV7-9 to TRBJ1-3; D is unclear. Germline values: CDR1 SEHNR, CDR2 FQNEAQ (reference sequence). This CDR3 spans 15 amino acids. With 4 bases removed from V and 2 bases from J, the gap between germline ends came to 12 bases. The CDR3 bases are TGTGCCAGCAGCTCTTTTACCCTCACTGGAAACACCATATATTTT. Translated: CASSSFTLTGNTIYF.

This chain connects TRBV2 to TRBJ1-1; TRBD1 aligns across 7 bases. After removal of 6 bases from V and 3 bases from J, the junction contained 7 bases not matched to a gene. The CDR3 has 14 residues. The germline V gene has CDR1 SNHLY and CDR2 FYNNEI. CDR3 in DNA: TGTGCCAGCAGCCCAGGGACAGCGTACACTGAAGCTTTCTTT. Translation: CASSPGTAYTEAFF.

The chain is built from TRBV4-1 and TRBJ2-6, with a possible D match to TRBD1 (5 bases). Germline CDR1 reads MGHRA; CDR2 reads YSYEKL. Trimming removed 1 base at V and 1 base at J, with 11 bases between. This CDR3 has 17 residues. The CDR3 DNA follows: TGCGCCAGCAGCCAAGGGGCCCCAGGGTCTGGGGCCAACGTCCTGACTTTC. Protein sequence: CASSQGAPGSGANVLTF.

The genes are TRBV28 and TRBJ2-1; 16 bases are a match to TRBD2. Germline CDR1 is MDHEN and CDR2 is SYDVKM. There are 18 residues in the CDR3. V shed 6 bases and J 4 bases; nucleotides not matched to a gene: 9. CDR3 nucleotides: TGTGCCAGCAGCCTGGGACTAGCGGGAGGGCCTCAGTACAATGAGCAGTTCTTC. Translation gives CASSLGLAGGPQYNEQFF.

The count of this clone is one. The chain carries TRBV10-2 and TRBJ2-7; TRBD1 matches at 10 bases. From germline, CDR1 is WSHSY and CDR2 SAAADI. V lost 3 bases to trimming and J lost 3 bases; unmatched junction nucleotides: 8. There are 16 residues in the CDR3. CDR3 sequence: CASSDGGTGDLYEQYF. The DNA for the CDR3 is TGCGCCAGCAGTGATGGTGGGACAGGGGACCTCTACGAGCAGTACTTC.

This chain joins TRBV7-6 and TRBJ2-6; D is ambiguous. The CDR3 sequence is 17 residues long. CDR1 is SGHVS and CDR2 is FNYEAQ in the germline V gene. The V end lost 1 base, the J end lost 0 bases, and 10 bases lay between the germline ends. The CDR3 DNA reads as TGTGCCAGCAGCTTAGGCAGTGGGGTCTCTGGGGCCAACGTCCTGACTTTC. This codes for CASSLGSGVSGANVLTF. Complete variable domain (other parts from reference TRBV7-6 and TRBJ2-6): GAGVSQSPRYKVTKRGQDVALRCDPISGHVSLYWYRQALGQGPEFLTYFNYEAQQDKSGLPNDRFSAERPEGSISTLTIQRTEQRDSAMYRCASSLGSGVSGANVLTFGAGSRLTVL.

The gene calls are TRBV15 and TRBJ1-2, with D perhaps TRBD1 (5 bases). The CDR3 runs to 16 residues. Germline V gene lookup returns CDR1 LNHNV and CDR2 YYDKDF (reference sequence). V lost 5 bases, J lost 4 bases, and 20 bases lay in between. CDR3 residues: CATSGPGTADPYGYTF. CDR3 DNA sequence: TGTGCCACCAGCGGACCCGGGACCGCGGATCCCTATGGCTACACCTTC.